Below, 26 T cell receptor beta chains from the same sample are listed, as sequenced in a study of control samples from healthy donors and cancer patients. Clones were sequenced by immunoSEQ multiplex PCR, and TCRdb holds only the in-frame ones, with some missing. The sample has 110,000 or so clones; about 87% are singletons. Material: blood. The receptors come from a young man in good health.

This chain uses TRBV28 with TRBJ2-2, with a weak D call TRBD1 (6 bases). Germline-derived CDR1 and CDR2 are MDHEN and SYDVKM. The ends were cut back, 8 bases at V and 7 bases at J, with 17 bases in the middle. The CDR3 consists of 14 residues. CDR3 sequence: CASHYRDRGGELFF. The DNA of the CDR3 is TGTGCCAGCCACTACAGGGATAGGGGCGGGGAGCTGTTTTTT.

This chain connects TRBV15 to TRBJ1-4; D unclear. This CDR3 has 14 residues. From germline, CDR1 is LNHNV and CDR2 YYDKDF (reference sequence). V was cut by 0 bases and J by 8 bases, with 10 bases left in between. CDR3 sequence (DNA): TGTGCCACCAGCAGAGAAGGGAGCCAGGAAAAACTGTTTTTT. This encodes CATSREGSQEKLFF.

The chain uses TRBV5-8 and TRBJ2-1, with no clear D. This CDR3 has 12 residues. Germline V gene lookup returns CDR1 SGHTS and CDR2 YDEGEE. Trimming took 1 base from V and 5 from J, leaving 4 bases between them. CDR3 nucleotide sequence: TGTGCCAGCAGCTTGTGGGACAATGAGCAGTTCTTC. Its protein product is CASSLWDNEQFF.

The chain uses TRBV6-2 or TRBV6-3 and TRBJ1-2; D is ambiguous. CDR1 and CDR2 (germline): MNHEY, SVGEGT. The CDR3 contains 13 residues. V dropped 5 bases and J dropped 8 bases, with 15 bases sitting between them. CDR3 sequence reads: CASSPRTVSGYTF. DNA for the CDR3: TGTGCCAGCAGTCCCCGGACCGTTTCGGGCTACACCTTC.

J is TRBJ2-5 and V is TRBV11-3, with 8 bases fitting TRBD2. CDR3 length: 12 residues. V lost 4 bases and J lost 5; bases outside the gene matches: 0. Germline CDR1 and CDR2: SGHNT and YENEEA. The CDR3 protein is CASSSGGETQYF. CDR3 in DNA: TGTGCCAGCAGCTCGGGGGGGGAGACCCAGTACTTC.

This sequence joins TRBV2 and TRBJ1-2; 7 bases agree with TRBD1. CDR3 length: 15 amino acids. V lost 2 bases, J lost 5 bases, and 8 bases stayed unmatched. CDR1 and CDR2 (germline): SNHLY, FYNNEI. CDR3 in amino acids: CASSEQGGVWYGYTF. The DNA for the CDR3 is TGTGCCAGCAGTGAACAGGGGGGTGTATGGTATGGCTACACCTTC.

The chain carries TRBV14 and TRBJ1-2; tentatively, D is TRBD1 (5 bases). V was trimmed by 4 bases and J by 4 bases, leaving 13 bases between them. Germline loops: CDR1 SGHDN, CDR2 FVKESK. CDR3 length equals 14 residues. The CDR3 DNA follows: TGTGCCAGCAGCCCTTGGGGGATTGGCTATGGCTACACCTTC. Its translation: CASSPWGIGYGYTF.

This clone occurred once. Written as DNA, the CDR3 is TGTGCCAGTAGTTGGAGCAATCAGCCCCAGCATTTT. Protein product: CASSWSNQPQHF. The chain uses TRBV19 and TRBJ1-5; D call uncertain. V lost 5 bases and J 1 base, leaving 3 bases between the germline ends. Germline V gene data show CDR1 as LNHDA and CDR2 as SQIVND (reference sequence). This CDR3 is 12 amino acids long.

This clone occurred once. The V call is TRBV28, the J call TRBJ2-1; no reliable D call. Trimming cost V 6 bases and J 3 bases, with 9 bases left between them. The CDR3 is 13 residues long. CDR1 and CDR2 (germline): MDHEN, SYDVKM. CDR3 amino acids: CASRNLIYNEQFF. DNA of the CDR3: TGTGCCAGCAGGAATTTGATCTACAATGAGCAGTTCTTC.

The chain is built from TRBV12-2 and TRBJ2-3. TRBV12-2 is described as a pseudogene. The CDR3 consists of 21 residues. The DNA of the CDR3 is TGTGCAAGTCGCTTAGTAGAGAATGCGGGTGGGACACTAGCTAACACAGATACGCAGTATTTT. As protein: CASRLVENAGGTLANTDTQYF.

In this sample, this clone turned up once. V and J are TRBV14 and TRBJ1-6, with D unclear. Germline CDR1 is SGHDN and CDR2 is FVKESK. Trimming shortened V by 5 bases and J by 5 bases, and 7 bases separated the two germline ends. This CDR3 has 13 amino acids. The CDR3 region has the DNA TGTGCCAGCAGCATGACGGATAATTCACCCCTCCACTTT. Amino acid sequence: CASSMTDNSPLHF.

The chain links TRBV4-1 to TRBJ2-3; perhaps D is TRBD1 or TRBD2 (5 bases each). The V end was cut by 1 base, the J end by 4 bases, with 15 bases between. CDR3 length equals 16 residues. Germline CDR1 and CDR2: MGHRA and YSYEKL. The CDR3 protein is CASSQVERGDPDTQYF. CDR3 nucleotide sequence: TGCGCCAGCAGCCAAGTGGAGAGAGGGGACCCAGATACGCAGTATTTT.

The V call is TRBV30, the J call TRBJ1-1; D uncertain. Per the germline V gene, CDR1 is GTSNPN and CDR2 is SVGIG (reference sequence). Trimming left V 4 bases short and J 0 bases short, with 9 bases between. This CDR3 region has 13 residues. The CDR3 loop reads CAWKGAMNTEAFF. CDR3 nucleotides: TGTGCCTGGAAGGGCGCCATGAACACTGAAGCTTTCTTT.

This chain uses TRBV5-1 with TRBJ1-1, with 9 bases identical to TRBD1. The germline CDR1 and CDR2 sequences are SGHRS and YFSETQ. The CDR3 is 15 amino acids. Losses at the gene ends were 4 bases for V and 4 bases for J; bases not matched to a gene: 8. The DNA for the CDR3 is TGCGCCAGCAGCCGGGACAGGGTCTCGGGCACTGAAGCTTTCTTT. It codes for CASSRDRVSGTEAFF.

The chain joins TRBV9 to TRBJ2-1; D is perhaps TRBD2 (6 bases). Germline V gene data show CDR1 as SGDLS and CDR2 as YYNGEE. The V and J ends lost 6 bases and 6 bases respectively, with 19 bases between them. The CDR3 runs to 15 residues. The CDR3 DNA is TGTGCCAGCACCCCGCGCGGGGCGGCGGTCAATGAGCAGTTCTTC. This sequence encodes CASTPRGAAVNEQFF.

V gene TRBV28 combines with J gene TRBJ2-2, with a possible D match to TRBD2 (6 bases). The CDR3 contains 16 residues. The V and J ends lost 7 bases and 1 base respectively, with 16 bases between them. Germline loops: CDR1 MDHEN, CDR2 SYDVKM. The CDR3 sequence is CASIPSRGLNTGELFF. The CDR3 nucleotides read TGTGCCAGCATCCCTAGCCGGGGGTTGAACACCGGGGAGCTGTTTTTT.

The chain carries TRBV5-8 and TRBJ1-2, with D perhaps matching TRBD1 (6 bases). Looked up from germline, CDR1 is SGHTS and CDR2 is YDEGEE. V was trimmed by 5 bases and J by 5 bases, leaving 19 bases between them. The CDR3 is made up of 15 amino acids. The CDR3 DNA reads TGTGCCAGCAGTCTTACAGGGAGCCCTCTTTATGGCTACACCTTC. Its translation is CASSLTGSPLYGYTF.

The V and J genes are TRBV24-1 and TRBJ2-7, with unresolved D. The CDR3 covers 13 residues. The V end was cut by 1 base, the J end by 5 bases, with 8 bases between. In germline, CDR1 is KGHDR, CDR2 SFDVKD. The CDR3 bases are TGTGCCACCAGTGATTTTCGGATAAACGAGCAGTACGTC. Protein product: CATSDFRINEQYV.

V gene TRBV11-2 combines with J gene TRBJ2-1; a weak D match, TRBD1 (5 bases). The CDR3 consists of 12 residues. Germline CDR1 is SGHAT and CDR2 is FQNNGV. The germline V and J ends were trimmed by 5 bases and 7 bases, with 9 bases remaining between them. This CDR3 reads CASSTRVNEQFF. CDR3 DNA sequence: TGTGCCAGCAGCACCAGGGTAAATGAGCAGTTCTTC.

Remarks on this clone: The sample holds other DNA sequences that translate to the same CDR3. The CDR3 loop is CASSLGTANTEAFF. The CDR3 coding sequence is TGTGCCAGCAGCTTAGGGACCGCGAACACTGAAGCTTTCTTT. The chain recombines TRBV11-2 with TRBJ1-1; D is uncertain. CDR1 is SGHAT and CDR2 is FQNNGV in the germline V gene. Trimming shortened V by 1 base and J by 1 base, and 7 bases separated the two germline ends. The CDR3 covers 14 residues.

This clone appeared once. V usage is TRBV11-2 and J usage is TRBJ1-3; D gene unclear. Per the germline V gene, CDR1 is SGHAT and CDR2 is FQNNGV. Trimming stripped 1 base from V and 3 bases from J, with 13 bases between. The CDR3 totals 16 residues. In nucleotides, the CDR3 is TGTGCCAGCAGCTTAGGACCCGGATGGGATGGAAACACCATATATTTT. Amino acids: CASSLGPGWDGNTIYF.

The DNA of the CDR3 is TGTGCCAGCAGTGACCTACAGGGGAACACCGGGGAGCTGTTTTTT. Its translation: CASSDLQGNTGELFF. The J gene is TRBJ2-2, the V gene TRBV2, with D possibly being TRBD1 (6 bases). The CDR3 loop spans 15 amino acids. Germline assignment: CDR1 SNHLY and CDR2 FYNNEI. V lost 3 bases and J 1 base, leaving 9 bases between the germline ends.

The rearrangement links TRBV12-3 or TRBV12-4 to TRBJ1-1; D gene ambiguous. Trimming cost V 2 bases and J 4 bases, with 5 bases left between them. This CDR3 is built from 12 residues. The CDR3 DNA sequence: TGTGCCAGCAGTTTACAACCCACTGAAGCTTTCTTT. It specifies CASSLQPTEAFF.

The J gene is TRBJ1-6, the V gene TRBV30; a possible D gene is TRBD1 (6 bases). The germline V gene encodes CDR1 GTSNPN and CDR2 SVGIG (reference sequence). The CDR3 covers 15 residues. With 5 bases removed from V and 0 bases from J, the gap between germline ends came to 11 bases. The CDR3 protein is CAWSTGSSYNSPLHF. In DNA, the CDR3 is TGTGCCTGGTCTACAGGGAGCTCCTATAATTCACCCCTCCACTTT.

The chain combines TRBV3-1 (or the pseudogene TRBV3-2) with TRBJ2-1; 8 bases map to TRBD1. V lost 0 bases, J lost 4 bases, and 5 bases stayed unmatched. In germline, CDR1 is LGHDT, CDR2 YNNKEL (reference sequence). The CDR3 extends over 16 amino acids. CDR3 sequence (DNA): TGTGCCAGCAGCCAAGAAAACAGGGGGTCTTACAATGAGCAGTTCTTC. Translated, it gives CASSQENRGSYNEQFF.

Here the CDR3 reads CASSPERETQYF. Here the CDR3 DNA reads TGTGCCAGCTCACCAGAGAGAGAGACCCAGTACTTC. The gene calls are TRBV18 and TRBJ2-5, with D uncertain. V lost 2 bases, J lost 4 bases, and 5 bases lay in between. The CDR3 consists of 12 residues. Germline V CDR1 and CDR2: KGHSH, LQKENI.